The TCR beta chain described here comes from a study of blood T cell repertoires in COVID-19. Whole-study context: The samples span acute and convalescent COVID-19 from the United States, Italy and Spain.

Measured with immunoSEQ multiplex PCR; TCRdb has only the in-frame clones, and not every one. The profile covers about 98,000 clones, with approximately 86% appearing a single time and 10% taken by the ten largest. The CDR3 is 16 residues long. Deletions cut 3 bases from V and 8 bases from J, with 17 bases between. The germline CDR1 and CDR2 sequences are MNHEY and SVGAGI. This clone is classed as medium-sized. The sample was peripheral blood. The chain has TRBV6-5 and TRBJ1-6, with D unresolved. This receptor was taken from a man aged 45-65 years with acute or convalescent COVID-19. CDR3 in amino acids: CASSYYPPPADSPLHF. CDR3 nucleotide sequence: TGTGCCAGCAGTTATTACCCGCCACCGGCGGATTCACCCCTCCACTTT.